What follows are 9 T cell receptor beta chains derived from one specimen sequenced in a study of T cell repertoires in aging, cancer and after chemotherapy. Multiplex touch-down PCR with TRB-A/B primers amplified rearranged V-D-J TRB sequences. TCRdb re-called the multiplex PCR reads with MiXCR, one entry per CDR3 protein. The data hold several thousand distinct CDR3 sequences, with roughly half observed a single time. TCR beta rearrangements were amplified from peripheral blood genomic DNA. Specimen: blood. The receptors come from a human donor with a solid tumor.

The chain combines TRBV27 with TRBJ1-1, with D possibly being TRBD1 (5 bases). This CDR3 spans 13 amino acids. Trimming cost V 8 bases and J 4 bases, with 14 bases left between them. CDR1 is MNHEY, CDR2 SMNVEV, per germline (reference sequence). CDR3 nucleotide sequence: TGTGCCAGCTCTCAGGGTTGGGCCACTGAAGCTTTCTTT. The encoded protein is CASSQGWATEAFF.

This clonotype occurred once. This chain joins TRBV6-5 and TRBJ1-1; D perhaps matches TRBD1 (5 bases). V shed 4 bases and J shed 0 bases, with 15 bases lying between them. The CDR3 covers 16 residues. Germline V gives CDR1 MNHEY, CDR2 SVGAGI. In DNA form, the CDR3 reads TGTGCCAGCAGTTGGGCACGGGGGGGAATGAACACTGAAGCTTTCTTT. Translation: CASSWARGGMNTEAFF.

The chain is built from TRBV7-6 and TRBJ2-1, with a weak D call TRBD2 (6 bases). The V gene lost 0 bases and the J gene lost 0 bases, with 6 bases spanning the gap. The CDR3 has 15 amino acids. CDR1 SGHVS and CDR2 FNYEAQ come from the germline V gene. The CDR3 sequence is CASSLAAGSYNEQFF. Written as DNA, the CDR3 is TGTGCCAGCAGCTTAGCAGCGGGCTCCTACAATGAGCAGTTCTTC.

The J gene is TRBJ2-1, the V gene TRBV10-3; the match to TRBD2 covers 9 bases. With V trimmed by 8 bases and J by 3 bases, 5 bases remained unmatched. Germline V gives CDR1 ENHRY, CDR2 SYGVKD. The CDR3 loop spans 14 amino acids. The CDR3 region is CAIGETSGYNEQFF. CDR3 nucleotide sequence: TGTGCCATCGGCGAGACTAGCGGCTACAATGAGCAGTTCTTC.

V is TRBV12-3 or TRBV12-4 and J is TRBJ2-2; TRBD2 might be the D (5 bases). Trimming pared 5 bases from V and 0 bases from J, leaving 7 bases between. The CDR3 runs to 14 residues. The CDR3 DNA is TGTGCCAGCAGTCCGCGGGCGAACACCGGGGAGCTGTTTTTT. This codes for CASSPRANTGELFF.

This clonotype showed up just a few times. The chain combines TRBV7-9 with TRBJ1-3; D uncertain. The V gene lost 1 base and the J gene lost 2 bases, with 12 bases spanning the gap. CDR3 size: 16 residues. Per germline, CDR1 SEHNR and CDR2 FQNEAQ (reference sequence). The CDR3 nucleotides are TGTGCCAGCAGCTTAGGCTTGGGCGGGGCTGGAAACACCATATATTTT. Translating it yields CASSLGLGGAGNTIYF.

This clonotype was observed a handful of times. The chain has TRBV7-2 and TRBJ2-7; perhaps D is TRBD1 or TRBD2 (7 bases each). V lost 5 bases and J 3 bases, leaving 17 bases between the germline ends. The germline CDR1 and CDR2 sequences are SGHTA and FQGNSA. This CDR3 contains 15 residues. The CDR3 bases are TGTGCCAGCAGCCCCGGGGGGACAGAAGACTACGAGCAGTACTTC. Residues: CASSPGGTEDYEQYF.

The J gene is TRBJ2-7, the V gene TRBV6-5; no firm D call. This CDR3 comprises 10 residues. V was cut by 6 bases and J by 4 bases, with 4 bases left in between. CDR1 and CDR2 from the germline V gene are MNHEY and SVGAGI. The CDR3 sequence is CASSIYEQYF. The DNA of the CDR3 is TGTGCCAGCAGCATTTACGAGCAGTACTTC.

This sequence joins TRBV18 and TRBJ1-2; a weak D match, TRBD1 (6 bases). The CDR3 loop spans 15 amino acids. Trimming shortened V by 1 base and J by 4 bases, and 13 bases separated the two germline ends. The V gene's germline CDR1 is KGHSH and CDR2 LQKENI. CDR3 DNA sequence: TGTGCCAGCTCACCACGGTCGGACAGCTTCTATGGCTACACCTTC. Translated: CASSPRSDSFYGYTF.